The present T cell receptor beta chain was sequenced within a study of blood T cell repertoires in COVID-19. Background on the study: Italy, Spain and the United States were the sources of the convalescent and acute COVID-19 samples.

The CDR3 is made up of 20 amino acids. The germline V gene encodes CDR1 MGHRA and CDR2 YSYEKL. V dropped 3 bases and J dropped 2 bases, with 26 bases sitting between them. Original processing methods: Reference gene primers were amplified, and this amplification served to estimate nucleated cell counts. Only in-frame clones appear in the TCRdb table, and some are missing; sequencing was by immunoSEQ multiplex PCR. V, J and clone size reflect that table, while D and trimming were determined from the DNA. The sample carries 95,000 to 150,000 clones, around nine tenths recorded once. The source of this sequence is a man aged 45-60 years with acute or convalescent COVID-19. V and J are TRBV4-1 and TRBJ1-5; D may be TRBD1 (5 bases). The sample comprised peripheral blood. Here the CDR3 DNA reads TGCGCCAGCAGCCATGACCCAGACAAGGGGAATATGTTGGGCAATCAGCCCCAGCATTTT. Translation: CASSHDPDKGNMLGNQPQHF.